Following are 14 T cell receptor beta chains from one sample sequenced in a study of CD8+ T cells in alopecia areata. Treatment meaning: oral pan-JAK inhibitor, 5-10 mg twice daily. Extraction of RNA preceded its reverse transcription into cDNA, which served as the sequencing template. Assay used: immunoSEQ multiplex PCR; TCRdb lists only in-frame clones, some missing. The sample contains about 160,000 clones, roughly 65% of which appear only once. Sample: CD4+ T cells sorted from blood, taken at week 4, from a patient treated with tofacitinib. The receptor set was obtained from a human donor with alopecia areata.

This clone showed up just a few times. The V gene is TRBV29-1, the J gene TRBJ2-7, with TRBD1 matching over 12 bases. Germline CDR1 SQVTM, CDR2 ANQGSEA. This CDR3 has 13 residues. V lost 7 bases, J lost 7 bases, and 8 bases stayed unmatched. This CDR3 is CSATGTGGGEQYF. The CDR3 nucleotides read TGCAGCGCCACCGGGACAGGGGGCGGTGAGCAGTACTTC.

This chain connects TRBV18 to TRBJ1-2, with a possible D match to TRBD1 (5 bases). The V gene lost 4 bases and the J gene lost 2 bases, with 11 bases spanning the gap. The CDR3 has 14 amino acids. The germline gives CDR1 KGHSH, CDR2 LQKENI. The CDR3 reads CASSLRDGNYGYTF. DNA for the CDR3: TGTGCCAGCTCACTTCGGGACGGGAACTATGGCTACACCTTC.

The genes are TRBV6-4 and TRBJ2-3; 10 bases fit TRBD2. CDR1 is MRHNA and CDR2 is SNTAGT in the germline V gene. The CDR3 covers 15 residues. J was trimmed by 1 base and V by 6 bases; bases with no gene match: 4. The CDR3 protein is CASSPLAGGTDTQYF. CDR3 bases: TGTGCCAGCAGCCCGCTAGCGGGGGGCACAGATACGCAGTATTTT.

CDR3 DNA: TGTGCCTGGAGAGCAGGGGGGTCTGGGGCCAACGTCCTGACTTTC. This translates into CAWRAGGSGANVLTF. The V and J genes are TRBV30 and TRBJ2-6; D might be TRBD1 (7 bases). The germline gives CDR1 GTSNPN, CDR2 SVGIG (reference sequence). The CDR3 is made up of 15 amino acids. Trimming left V 3 bases short and J 1 base short, with 10 bases between.

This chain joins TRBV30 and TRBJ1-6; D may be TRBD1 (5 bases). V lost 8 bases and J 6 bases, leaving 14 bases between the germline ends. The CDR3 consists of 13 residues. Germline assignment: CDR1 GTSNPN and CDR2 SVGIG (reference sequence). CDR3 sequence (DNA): TGTGCCGCGGGGCATTCGGTTAATTCACCCCTCCACTTT. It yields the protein CAAGHSVNSPLHF.

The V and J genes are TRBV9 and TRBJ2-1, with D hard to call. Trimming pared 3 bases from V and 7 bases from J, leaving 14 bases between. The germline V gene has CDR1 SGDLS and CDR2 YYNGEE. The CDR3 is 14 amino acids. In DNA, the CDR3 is TGTGCCAGCAGCGACCACCAGTGGGCTAATGAGCAGTTCTTC. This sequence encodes CASSDHQWANEQFF.

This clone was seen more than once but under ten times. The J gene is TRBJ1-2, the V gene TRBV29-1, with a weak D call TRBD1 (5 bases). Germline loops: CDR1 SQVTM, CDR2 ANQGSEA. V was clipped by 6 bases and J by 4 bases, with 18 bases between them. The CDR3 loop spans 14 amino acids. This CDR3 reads CSVGTRTLAYGYTF. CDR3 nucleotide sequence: TGCAGCGTCGGCACGCGGACACTTGCCTATGGCTACACCTTC.

CDR3: CASTHGGTGNTIYF. In nucleotides, the CDR3 is TGTGCCAGCACCCACGGAGGGACTGGAAACACCATATATTTT. The J gene is TRBJ1-3, the V gene TRBV6-5; D unclear. Germline V CDR1 and CDR2: MNHEY, SVGAGI. V lost 7 bases to trimming and J lost 2 bases, with 12 bases between them. This CDR3 region has 14 residues.

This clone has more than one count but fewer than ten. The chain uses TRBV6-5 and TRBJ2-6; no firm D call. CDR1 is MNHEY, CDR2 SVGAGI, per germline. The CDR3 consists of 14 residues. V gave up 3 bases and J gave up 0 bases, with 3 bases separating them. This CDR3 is CASSYISGANVLTF. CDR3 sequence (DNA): TGTGCCAGCAGTTATATCTCTGGGGCCAACGTCCTGACTTTC.

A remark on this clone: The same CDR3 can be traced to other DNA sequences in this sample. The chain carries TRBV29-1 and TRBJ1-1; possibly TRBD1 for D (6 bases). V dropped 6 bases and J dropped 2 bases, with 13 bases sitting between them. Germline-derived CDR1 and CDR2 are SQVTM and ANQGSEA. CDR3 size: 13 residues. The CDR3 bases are TGCAGCGTGGGCGGACAGCTAAACACTGAAGCTTTCTTT. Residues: CSVGGQLNTEAFF.

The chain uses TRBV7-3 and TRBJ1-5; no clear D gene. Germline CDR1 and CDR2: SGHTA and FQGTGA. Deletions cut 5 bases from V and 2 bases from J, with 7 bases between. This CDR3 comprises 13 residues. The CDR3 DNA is TGTGCCAGCAGCCCCGATCGCAATCAGCCCCAGCATTTT. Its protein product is CASSPDRNQPQHF.

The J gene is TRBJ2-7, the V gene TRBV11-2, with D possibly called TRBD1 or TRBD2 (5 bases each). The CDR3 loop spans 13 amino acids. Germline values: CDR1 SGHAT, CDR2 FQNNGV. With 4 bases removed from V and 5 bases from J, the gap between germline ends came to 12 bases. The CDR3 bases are TGTGCCAGCAGCTCCAGGGAGTGGAACGAGCAGTACTTC. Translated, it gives CASSSREWNEQYF.

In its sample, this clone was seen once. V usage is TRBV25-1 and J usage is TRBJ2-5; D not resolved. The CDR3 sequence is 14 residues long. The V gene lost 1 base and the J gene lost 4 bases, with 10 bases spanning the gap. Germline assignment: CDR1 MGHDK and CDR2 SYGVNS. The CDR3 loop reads CASSEFPTRETQYF. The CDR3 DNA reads TGTGCCAGCAGTGAATTCCCGACACGAGAGACCCAGTACTTC.

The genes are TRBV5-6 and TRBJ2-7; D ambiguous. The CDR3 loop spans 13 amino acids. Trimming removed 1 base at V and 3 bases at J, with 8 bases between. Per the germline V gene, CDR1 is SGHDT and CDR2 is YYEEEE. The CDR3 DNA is TGTGCCAGCAGCTTGAGCCCCCTCTACGAGCAGTACTTC. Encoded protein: CASSLSPLYEQYF.